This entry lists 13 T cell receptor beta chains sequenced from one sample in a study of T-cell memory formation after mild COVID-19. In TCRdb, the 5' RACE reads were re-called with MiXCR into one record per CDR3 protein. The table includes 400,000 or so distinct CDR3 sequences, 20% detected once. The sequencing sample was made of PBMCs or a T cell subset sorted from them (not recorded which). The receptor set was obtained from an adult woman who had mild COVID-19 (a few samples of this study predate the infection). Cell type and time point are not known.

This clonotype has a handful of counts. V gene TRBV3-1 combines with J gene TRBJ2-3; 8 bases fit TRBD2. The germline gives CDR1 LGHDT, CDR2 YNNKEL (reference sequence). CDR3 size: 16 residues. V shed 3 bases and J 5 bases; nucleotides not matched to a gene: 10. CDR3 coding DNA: TGTGCCAGCAGCCAGGCTTCTAGCGGGCAAAGAGATACGCAGTATTTT. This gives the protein CASSQASSGQRDTQYF.

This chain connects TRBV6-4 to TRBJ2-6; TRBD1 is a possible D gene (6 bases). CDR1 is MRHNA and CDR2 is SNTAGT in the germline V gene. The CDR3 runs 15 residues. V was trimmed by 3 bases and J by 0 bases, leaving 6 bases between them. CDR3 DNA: TGTGCCAGCAGTGAGGACAGCTCTGGGGCCAACGTCCTGACTTTC. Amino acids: CASSEDSSGANVLTF.

CDR3: CASSAEPYNEQFF. The CDR3, as DNA: TGTGCCAGCAGTGCGGAACCGTACAATGAGCAGTTCTTC. V is TRBV7-2 and J is TRBJ2-1; no clear D. The CDR3 covers 13 residues. Per the germline V gene, CDR1 is SGHTA and CDR2 is FQGNSA. Trimming pared 6 bases from V and 4 bases from J, leaving 10 bases between.

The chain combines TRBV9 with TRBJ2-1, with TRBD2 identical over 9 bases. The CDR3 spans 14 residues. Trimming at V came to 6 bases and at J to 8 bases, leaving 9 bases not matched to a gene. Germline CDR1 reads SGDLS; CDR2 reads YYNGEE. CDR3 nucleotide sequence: TGTGCCAGCACGATTAGCGGGAGTAAAGATGAGCAGTTCTTC. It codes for CASTISGSKDEQFF.

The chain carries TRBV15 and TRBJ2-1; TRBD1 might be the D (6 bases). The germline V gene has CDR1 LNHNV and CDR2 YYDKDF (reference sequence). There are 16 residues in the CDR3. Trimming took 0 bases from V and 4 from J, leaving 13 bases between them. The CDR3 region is CATSRDPGTNYNEQFF. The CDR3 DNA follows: TGTGCCACCAGCAGAGATCCCGGGACAAATTACAATGAGCAGTTCTTC.

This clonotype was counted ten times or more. The CDR3 sequence: CASSLADRAQETQYF. For the CDR3, the DNA is TGCGCCAGCAGCTTGGCCGACAGAGCCCAAGAGACCCAGTACTTC. The chain joins TRBV5-1 to TRBJ2-5; the D gene is possibly TRBD1 (5 bases). The germline V and J ends were trimmed by 0 bases and 1 base, with 10 bases remaining between them. The germline V gene encodes CDR1 SGHRS and CDR2 YFSETQ. The CDR3 has 15 amino acids.

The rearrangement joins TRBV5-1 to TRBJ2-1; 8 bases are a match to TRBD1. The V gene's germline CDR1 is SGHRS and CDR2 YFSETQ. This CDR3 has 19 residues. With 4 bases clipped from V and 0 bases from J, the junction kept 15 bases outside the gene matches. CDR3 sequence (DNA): TGCGCCAGCAGCCCCGATCAGGGGGCCAGGGTGAGCTCCTACAATGAGCAGTTCTTC. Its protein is CASSPDQGARVSSYNEQFF.

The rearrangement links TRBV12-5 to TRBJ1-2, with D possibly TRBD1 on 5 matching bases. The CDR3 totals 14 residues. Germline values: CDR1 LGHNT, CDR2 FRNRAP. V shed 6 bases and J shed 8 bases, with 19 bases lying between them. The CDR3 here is CASGRDGTARGYTF. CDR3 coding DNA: TGTGCTAGTGGCCGTGACGGGACCGCACGCGGCTACACCTTC.

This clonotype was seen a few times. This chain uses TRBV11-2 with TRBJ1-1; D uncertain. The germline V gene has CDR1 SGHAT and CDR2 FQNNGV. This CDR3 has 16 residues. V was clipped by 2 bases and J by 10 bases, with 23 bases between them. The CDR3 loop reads CASSLTLGQSTLGAFF. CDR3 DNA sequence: TGTGCCAGCAGCTTAACTTTAGGGCAGAGCACATTAGGAGCTTTCTTT.

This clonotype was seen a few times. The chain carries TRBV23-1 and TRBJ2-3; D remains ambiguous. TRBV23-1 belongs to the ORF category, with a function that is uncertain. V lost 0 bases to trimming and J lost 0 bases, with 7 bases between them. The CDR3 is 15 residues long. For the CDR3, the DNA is TGCGCCAGCAGTCAATCTACGCCGAGCACAGATACGCAGTATTTT. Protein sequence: CASSQSTPSTDTQYF.

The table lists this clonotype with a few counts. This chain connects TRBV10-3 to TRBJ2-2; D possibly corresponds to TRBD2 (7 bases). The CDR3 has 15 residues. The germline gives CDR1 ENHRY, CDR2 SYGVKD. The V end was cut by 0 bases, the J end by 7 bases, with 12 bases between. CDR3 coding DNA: TGTGCCATCAGTGAGTCCGGGGGGCAGATCGGGGAGCTGTTTTTT. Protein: CAISESGGQIGELFF.

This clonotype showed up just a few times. CDR3 DNA sequence: TGTGCCAGCAGCGTAGCGGGAGGGAACGGAGAAAAACTGTTTTTT. Translation gives CASSVAGGNGEKLFF. The genes are TRBV9 and TRBJ1-4; D gene unclear. In germline, CDR1 is SGDLS, CDR2 YYNGEE. The CDR3 loop spans 15 amino acids. Trimming shortened V by 0 bases and J by 8 bases, and 14 bases separated the two germline ends.

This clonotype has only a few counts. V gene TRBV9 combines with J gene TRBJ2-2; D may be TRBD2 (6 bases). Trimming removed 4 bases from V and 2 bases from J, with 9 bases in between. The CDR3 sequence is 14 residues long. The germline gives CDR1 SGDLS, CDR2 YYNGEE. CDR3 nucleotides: TGTGCCAGCAGCCGGGACTTTAACACCGGGGAGCTGTTTTTT. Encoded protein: CASSRDFNTGELFF.